The 2 T cell receptor beta chains in this list originate from one sample, sequenced in a study of blood T cell repertoires in COVID-19. The data were produced by immunoSEQ multiplex PCR, yet TCRdb's version contains in-frame clones alone and is incomplete. The sample shows some 230,000 clones, more than 80% of them seen only once. Input material: PBMCs or T cells enriched from blood (not recorded which). All receptors derive from a woman between 18 and 30 years old in a cohort exposed to, infected with or recovered from COVID-19 (not recorded which).

The chain is built from TRBV15 and TRBJ2-7, with TRBD1 matching 10 bases. The CDR3 sequence is 17 residues long. After removal of 0 bases from V and 0 bases from J, the junction contained 5 bases not matched to a gene. The V gene's germline CDR1 is LNHNV and CDR2 YYDKDF (reference sequence). CDR3: CATSRERDRGFSYEQYF. CDR3 sequence (DNA): TGTGCCACCAGCAGAGAAAGGGACAGGGGTTTCTCCTACGAGCAGTACTTC.

CDR3 sequence (DNA): TGTGCCAGCAGCTTAGTGCTAACTTTTGAGGCATGCAAGATGAGGGACATTCAGTACTTC. Protein product: CASSLVLTFEACKMRDIQYF. The chain is built from TRBV11-3 and TRBJ2-4, with D tentatively TRBD2 (5 bases). The CDR3 is made up of 20 amino acids. V was trimmed by 1 base and J by 8 bases, leaving 30 bases between them. Per germline, CDR1 SGHNT and CDR2 YENEEA.